Shown below are 7 T cell receptor beta chains from a single sample sequenced in a study of blood T cell repertoires in COVID-19. Sequencing was performed with immunoSEQ multiplex PCR; in TCRdb, only in-frame clones are kept and a portion is missing. Altogether roughly 130,000 clones are present, more than 70% being singletons, with the ten largest covering approximately 1.8%. Sequenced sample: peripheral blood. All receptors derive from a man between 65 and 85 years old with acute or convalescent COVID-19.

The chain combines TRBV9 with TRBJ2-5, with TRBD1 as a possible D gene (6 bases). Trimming removed 6 bases from V and 0 bases from J, with 12 bases in between. CDR3 size: 14 residues. Germline lookup yields CDR1 SGDLS and CDR2 YYNGEE. The CDR3 DNA reads TGTGCCAGCACGCGGTCAGGGGACCAAGAGACCCAGTACTTC. This encodes CASTRSGDQETQYF.

This chain uses TRBV28 with TRBJ1-1; no firm D call. The CDR3 contains 14 residues. Trimming removed 5 bases at V and 1 base at J, with 11 bases between. From germline, CDR1 is MDHEN and CDR2 SYDVKM. The CDR3 DNA follows: TGTGCCAGCAGTGCCCCGTTCAGGAACACTGAAGCTTTCTTT. It is translated as CASSAPFRNTEAFF. The full variable domain, with the rest looked up from reference TRBV28 and TRBJ1-1, is DVKVTQSSRYLVKRTGEKVFLECVQDMDHENMFWYRQDPGLGLRLIYFSYDVKMKEKGDIPEGYSVSREKKERFSLILESASTNQTSMYLCASSAPFRNTEAFFGQGTRLTVV.

V and J are TRBV2 and TRBJ1-2, with 8 bases identical to TRBD1. The CDR3 has 15 residues. With 7 bases clipped from V and 3 bases from J, the junction kept 10 bases outside the gene matches. Germline assignment: CDR1 SNHLY and CDR2 FYNNEI. The CDR3 bases are TGTGCCAGCAAAACGGAGGCAGGGGGCGACTATGGCTACACCTTC. Translation gives CASKTEAGGDYGYTF.

This chain joins TRBV24-1 and TRBJ2-4; 7 bases align to TRBD2. The J segment lost 5 bases and the V segment lost 1 base, leaving 13 bases of the junction unmatched. The CDR3 runs to 18 residues. Germline V gives CDR1 KGHDR, CDR2 SFDVKD. CDR3 in amino acids: CATSDFGVGATSQNIQYF. In DNA, the CDR3 is TGTGCCACCAGTGATTTCGGGGTCGGGGCGACTAGCCAAAACATTCAGTACTTC.

This sequence joins TRBV19 and TRBJ1-1; D gene ambiguous. V was trimmed by 5 bases and J by 0 bases, leaving 16 bases between them. Looked up from germline, CDR1 is LNHDA and CDR2 is SQIVND (reference sequence). CDR3 length equals 16 residues. This CDR3 is CASSHEGRFMNTEAFF. CDR3 nucleotide sequence: TGTGCCAGTAGTCACGAGGGCAGATTCATGAACACTGAAGCTTTCTTT.

The chain recombines TRBV7-2 with TRBJ2-5; D possibly corresponds to TRBD2 (6 bases). Germline V CDR1 and CDR2: SGHTA, FQGNSA. Between the trimmed V and J ends, which lost 5 bases and 4 bases, there was a span of 20 bases. This CDR3 has 16 amino acids. The CDR3 region has the DNA TGTGCCAGCAGCCTGGCAGTCCGAAGCGGGCGAGAGACCCAGTACTTC. Residues: CASSLAVRSGRETQYF.

As for this clone: The junction departs from germline at one end; a sequencing error may be responsible. The rearrangement uses TRBV5-5 and TRBJ2-7, with unresolved D. This CDR3 comprises 10 residues. The germline gives CDR1 SGHKS, CDR2 YYEKEE (reference sequence). For the CDR3, the DNA is TGTGCCAGCAGCTTACAACCCTGTCGCTTC. Its protein product is CASSLQPCRF.